The T cell receptor beta chain described here comes from a study of blood T cells in healthy people across ages. Broader study findings: A roughly linear fall in TCR beta diversity per million T cells was seen with increasing age.

Donors gave 8 to 10 milliliters of peripheral blood apiece. The use of a sample-barcoded 5' primer and a J-beta primer mix characterized a second PCR of roughly 6 to 12 cycles. Every molecule of cDNA carried a tag from a template-switch adaptor with 12 random nucleotides. Every sample gave at least 2.5 million paired-end reads containing CDR3. From the 5' RACE reads, TCRdb called clonotypes with MiXCR, one entry per CDR3 protein. Here the sample spans some 1,800,000 distinct CDR3 sequences, roughly 43% being singletons. On this clonotype: Its target is unknown.

Germline loops: CDR1 KGHSY, CDR2 FQNENV. The ends lost 4 bases at V and 4 bases at J; junction bases unmatched: 6. CDR3 length: 14 amino acids. The clonotype originates from a human donor in good health. This chain uses TRBV16 with TRBJ1-1, with 7 bases that match TRBD1. What was sequenced was blood. In DNA form, the CDR3 reads TGTGCCAGCAGCCCAACGACAGGGATCACTGAAGCTTTCTTT. Translated, it gives CASSPTTGITEAFF.